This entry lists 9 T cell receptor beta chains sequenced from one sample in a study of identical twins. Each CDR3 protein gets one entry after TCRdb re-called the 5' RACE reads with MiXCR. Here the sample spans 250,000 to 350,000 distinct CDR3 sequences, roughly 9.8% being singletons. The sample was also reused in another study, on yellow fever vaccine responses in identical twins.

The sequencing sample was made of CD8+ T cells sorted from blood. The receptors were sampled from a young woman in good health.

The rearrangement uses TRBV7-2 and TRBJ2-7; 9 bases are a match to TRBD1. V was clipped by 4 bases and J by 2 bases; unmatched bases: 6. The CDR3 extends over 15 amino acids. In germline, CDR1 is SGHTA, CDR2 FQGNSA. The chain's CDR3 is CASSYRTGEAYEQYF. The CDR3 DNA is TGTGCCAGCAGCTACCGGACAGGGGAGGCCTACGAGCAGTACTTC. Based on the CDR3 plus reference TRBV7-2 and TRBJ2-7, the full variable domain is GAGVSQSPSNKVTEKGKDVELRCDPISGHTALYWYRQSLGQGLEFLIYFQGNSAPDKSGLPSDRFSAERTGGSVSTLTIQRTQQEDSAVYLCASSYRTGEAYEQYFGPGTRLTVT.

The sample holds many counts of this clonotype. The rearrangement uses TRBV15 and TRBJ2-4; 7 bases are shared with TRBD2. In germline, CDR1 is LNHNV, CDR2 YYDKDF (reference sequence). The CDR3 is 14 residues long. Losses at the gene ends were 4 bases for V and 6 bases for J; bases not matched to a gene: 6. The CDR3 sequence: CATSTSGLINIQYF. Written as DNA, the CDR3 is TGTGCCACCAGCACCTCGGGACTAATAAACATTCAGTACTTC.

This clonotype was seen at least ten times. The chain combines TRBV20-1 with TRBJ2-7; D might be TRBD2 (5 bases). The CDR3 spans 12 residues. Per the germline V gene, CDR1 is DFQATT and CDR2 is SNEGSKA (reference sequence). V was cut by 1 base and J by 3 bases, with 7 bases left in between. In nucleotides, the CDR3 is TGCAGTGCTAGAGTGAGGGACTACGAGCAGTACTTC. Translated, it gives CSARVRDYEQYF.

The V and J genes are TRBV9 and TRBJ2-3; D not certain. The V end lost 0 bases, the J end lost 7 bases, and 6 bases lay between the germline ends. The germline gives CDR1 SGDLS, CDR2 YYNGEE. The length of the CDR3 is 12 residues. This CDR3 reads CASSVDGNTQYF. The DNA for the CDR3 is TGTGCCAGCAGCGTAGATGGAAATACGCAGTATTTT.

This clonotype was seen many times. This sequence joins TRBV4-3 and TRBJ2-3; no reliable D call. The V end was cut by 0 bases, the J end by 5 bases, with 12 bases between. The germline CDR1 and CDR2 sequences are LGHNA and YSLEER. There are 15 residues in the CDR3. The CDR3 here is CASSQDRSRVDTQYF. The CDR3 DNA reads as TGCGCCAGCAGCCAAGATCGGAGCCGGGTAGATACGCAGTATTTT.

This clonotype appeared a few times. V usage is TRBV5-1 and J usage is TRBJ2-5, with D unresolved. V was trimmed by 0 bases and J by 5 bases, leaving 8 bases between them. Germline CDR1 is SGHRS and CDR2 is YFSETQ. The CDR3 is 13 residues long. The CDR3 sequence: CASSLGVWETQYF. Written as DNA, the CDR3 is TGCGCCAGCAGCTTGGGGGTTTGGGAGACCCAGTACTTC.

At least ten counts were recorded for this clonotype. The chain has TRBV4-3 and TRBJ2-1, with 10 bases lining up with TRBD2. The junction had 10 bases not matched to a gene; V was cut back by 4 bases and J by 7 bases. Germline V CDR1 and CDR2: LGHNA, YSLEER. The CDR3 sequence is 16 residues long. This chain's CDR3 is CASSLDLAGEGNEQFF. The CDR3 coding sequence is TGCGCCAGCAGCCTTGACCTAGCGGGAGAGGGAAATGAGCAGTTCTTC.

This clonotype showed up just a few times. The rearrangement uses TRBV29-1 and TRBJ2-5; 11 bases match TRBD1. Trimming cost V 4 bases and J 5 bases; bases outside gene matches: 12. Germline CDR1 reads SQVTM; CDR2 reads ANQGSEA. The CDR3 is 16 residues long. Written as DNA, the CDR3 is TGCAGCGTTGGACTTCGGACAGGGGGCGCGGAGGAGACCCAGTACTTC. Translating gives CSVGLRTGGAEETQYF.

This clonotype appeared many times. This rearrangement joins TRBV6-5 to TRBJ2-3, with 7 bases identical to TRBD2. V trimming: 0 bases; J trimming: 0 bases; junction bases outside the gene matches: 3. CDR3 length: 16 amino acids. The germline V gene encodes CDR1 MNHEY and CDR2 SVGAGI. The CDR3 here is CASSYSGGTSTDTQYF. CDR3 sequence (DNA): TGTGCCAGCAGTTACTCGGGAGGGACTAGCACAGATACGCAGTATTTT.